This T cell receptor (beta chain) was captured in a study of shared clonotypes between healthy human individuals. Findings and caveats of the study: Compared with clonotypes that all four donors shared, non-shared clonotypes had lower generation probabilities. Only blood samples were collected, and tissue repertoires likely differ. Estimated richness values were generally larger in naive subsets than in memory subsets.

As handled by the study authors: Because ImmunoSEQ provided only junction sequences with no quality scores, the filtering differed. Repertoires were generated with immunoSEQ multiplex PCR, while TCRdb's copy carries only in-frame clones and drops some. V, J and clone size derive from that table, while D and trimming were established from the DNA sequence. The table has more than 1.2 million clones, around 98.5% seen once. Germline CDR1 DFQATT, CDR2 SNEGSKA (reference sequence). The CDR3 is 11 residues long. V was cut by 6 bases and J by 5 bases, with 8 bases left in between. Of note for this clone: Its matching antigen is unknown.

This sequence was found in a young man in good health. This chain uses TRBV20-1 with TRBJ2-1, with a possible D match to TRBD1 (5 bases). Sequencing was performed on naive CD4+ T cells sorted from blood. Subset in this sample: CD45RA+ positively selected. The CDR3, as DNA: TGCAGTGCGGGGCATAACAATGAGCAGTTCTTC. As protein: CSAGHNNEQFF.